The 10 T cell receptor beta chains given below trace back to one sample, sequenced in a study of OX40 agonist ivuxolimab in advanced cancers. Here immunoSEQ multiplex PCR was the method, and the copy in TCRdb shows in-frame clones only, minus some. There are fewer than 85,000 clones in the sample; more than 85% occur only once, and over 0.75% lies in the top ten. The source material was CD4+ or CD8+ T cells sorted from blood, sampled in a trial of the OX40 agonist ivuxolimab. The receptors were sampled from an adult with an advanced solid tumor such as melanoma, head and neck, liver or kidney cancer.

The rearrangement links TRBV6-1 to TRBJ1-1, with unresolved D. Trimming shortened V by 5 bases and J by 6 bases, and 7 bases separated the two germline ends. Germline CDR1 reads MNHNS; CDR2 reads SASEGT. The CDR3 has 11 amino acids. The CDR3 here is CASSYRAEAFF. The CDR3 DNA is TGTGCCAGCAGTTATAGGGCTGAAGCTTTCTTT.

The CDR3 sequence is CASSPGWDRDEQYF. Here the CDR3 DNA reads TGCGCCAGCAGCCCCGGATGGGACAGGGACGAGCAGTACTTC. The rearrangement uses TRBV5-1 and TRBJ2-7; 9 bases agree with TRBD1. The ends lost 4 bases at V and 5 bases at J; junction bases unmatched: 7. Per germline, CDR1 SGHRS and CDR2 YFSETQ. The CDR3 runs to 14 residues.

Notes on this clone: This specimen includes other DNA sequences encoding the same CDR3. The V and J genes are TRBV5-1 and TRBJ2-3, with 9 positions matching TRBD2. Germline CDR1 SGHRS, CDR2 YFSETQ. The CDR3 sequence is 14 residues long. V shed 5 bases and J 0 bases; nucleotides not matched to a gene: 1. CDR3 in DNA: TGCGCCAGCAGTAGCGGGGGAAGCACAGATACGCAGTATTTT. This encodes CASSSGGSTDTQYF. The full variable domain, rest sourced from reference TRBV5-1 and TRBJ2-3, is KAGVTQTPRYLIKTRGQQVTLSCSPISGHRSVSWYQQTPGQGLQFLFEYFSETQRNKGNFPGRFSGRQFSNSRSEMNVSTLELGDSALYLCASSSGGSTDTQYFGPGTRLTVL.

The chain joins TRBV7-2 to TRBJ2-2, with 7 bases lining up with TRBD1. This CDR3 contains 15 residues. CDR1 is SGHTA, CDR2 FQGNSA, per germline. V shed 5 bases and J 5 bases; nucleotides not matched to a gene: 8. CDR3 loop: CASSTRQGGTGELFF. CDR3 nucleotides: TGTGCCAGCAGCACCAGACAGGGCGGAACCGGGGAGCTGTTTTTT.

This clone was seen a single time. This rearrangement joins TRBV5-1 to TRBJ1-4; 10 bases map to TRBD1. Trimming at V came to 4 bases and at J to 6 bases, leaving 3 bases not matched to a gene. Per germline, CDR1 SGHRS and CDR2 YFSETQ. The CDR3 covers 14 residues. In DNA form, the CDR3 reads TGCGCCAGCAGCCCCGGGACAGGGGATGAAAAACTGTTTTTT. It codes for CASSPGTGDEKLFF.

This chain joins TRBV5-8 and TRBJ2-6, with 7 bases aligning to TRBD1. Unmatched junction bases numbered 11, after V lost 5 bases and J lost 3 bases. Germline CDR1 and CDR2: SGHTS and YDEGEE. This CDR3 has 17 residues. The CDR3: CASSQGQLPGGANVLTF. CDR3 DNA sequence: TGTGCCAGCAGTCAGGGACAGCTTCCAGGTGGGGCCAACGTCCTGACTTTC.

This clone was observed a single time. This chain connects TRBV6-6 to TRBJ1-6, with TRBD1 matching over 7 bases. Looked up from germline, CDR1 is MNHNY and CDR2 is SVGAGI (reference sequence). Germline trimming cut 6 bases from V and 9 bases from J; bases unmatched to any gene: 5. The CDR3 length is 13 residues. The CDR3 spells CASREGGRSPLHF. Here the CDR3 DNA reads TGTGCCAGCAGGGAAGGGGGCCGTTCACCCCTCCACTTT.

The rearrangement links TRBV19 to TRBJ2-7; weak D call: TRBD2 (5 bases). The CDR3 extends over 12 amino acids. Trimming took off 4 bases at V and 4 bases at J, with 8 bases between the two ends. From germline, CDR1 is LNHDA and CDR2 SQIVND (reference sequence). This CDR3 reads CASSTLGYEQYF. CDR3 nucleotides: TGTGCCAGTAGTACACTAGGGTACGAGCAGTACTTC.

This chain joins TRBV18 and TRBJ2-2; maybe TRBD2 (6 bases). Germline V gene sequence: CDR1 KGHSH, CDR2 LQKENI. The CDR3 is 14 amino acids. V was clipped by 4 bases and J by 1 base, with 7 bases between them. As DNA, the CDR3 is TGTGCCAGCTCACTTAGCGGGAACACCGGGGAGCTGTTTTTT. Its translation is CASSLSGNTGELFF. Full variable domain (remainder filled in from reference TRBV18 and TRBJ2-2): NAGVMQNPRHLVRRRGQEARLRCSPMKGHSHVYWYRQLPEEGLKFMVYLQKENIIDESGMPKERFSAEFPKEGPSILRIQQVVRGDSAAYFCASSLSGNTGELFFGEGSRLTVL.

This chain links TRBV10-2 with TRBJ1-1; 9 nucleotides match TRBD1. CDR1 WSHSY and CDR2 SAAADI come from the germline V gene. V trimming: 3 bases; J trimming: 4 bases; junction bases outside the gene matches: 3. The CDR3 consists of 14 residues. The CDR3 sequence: CASSELTGGTEAFF. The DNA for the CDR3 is TGCGCCAGCAGTGAACTGACAGGGGGCACTGAAGCTTTCTTT.